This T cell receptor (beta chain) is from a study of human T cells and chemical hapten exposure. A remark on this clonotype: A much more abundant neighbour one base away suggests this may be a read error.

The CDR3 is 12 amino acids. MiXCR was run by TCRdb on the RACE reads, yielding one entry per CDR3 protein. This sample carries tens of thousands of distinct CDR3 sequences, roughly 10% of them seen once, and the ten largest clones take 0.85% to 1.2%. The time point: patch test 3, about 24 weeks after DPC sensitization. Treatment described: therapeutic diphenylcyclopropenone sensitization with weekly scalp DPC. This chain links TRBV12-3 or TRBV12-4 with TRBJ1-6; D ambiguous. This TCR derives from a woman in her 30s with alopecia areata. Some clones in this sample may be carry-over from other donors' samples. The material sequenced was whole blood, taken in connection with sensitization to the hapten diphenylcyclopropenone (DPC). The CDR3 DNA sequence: TGTGCCAGCAGCACCTCAAATTCACCCCACCACTTT. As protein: CASSTSNSPHHF.